This record concerns one TCR beta chain sequence. What it binds is not known. The entry originates in a study of cytomegalovirus exposure and HLA in healthy donors. Study summary: Genotyping of 400 or so donors showed that 65% to 90% belonged to the Caucasian-associated ancestry cluster. General study results and limits: In an earlier analysis, about 87% or about 30%: the productive usage of most TCR beta V segments.

Researchers ran the PCR with 60 Vbeta and 13 Jbeta primers. The method was immunoSEQ multiplex PCR; TCRdb's version includes in-frame clones alone and lacks a portion of them. The data show 35,000 to 45,000 clones, 60% to 80% seen once. This CDR3 has 15 residues. The germline gives CDR1 SGHTA, CDR2 FQGNSA. J was trimmed by 6 bases and V by 2 bases; bases with no gene match: 10. Specimen: PBMCs. The V call is TRBV7-2, the J call TRBJ2-7, with 7 bases identical to TRBD2. The source of this sequence is a man aged 30 to 45 in good health and CMV-seronegative. The CDR3 spells CASSLMLRELSEQYF. DNA for the CDR3: TGTGCCAGCAGCTTAATGCTGCGGGAGTTGTCCGAGCAGTACTTC.